Shown below are 8 T cell receptor beta chains from a single sample sequenced in a study of shared clonotypes between healthy human individuals. Assay: immunoSEQ multiplex PCR; the TCRdb copy retains only in-frame clones and omits some. The sample includes about 2 million clones, over 85% of them seen just once. CD45RO-negative, CCR7-positively selected cells formed the naive CD8 fraction, excluding terminally differentiated effector memory CD45RA+ cells. Sequencing input: naive CD8+ T cells sorted from blood. The receptors here all came from a man younger than 30 in good health.

The rearrangement links TRBV7-2 to TRBJ1-6; 7 nucleotides match TRBD1. This CDR3 region has 17 residues. CDR1 is SGHTA and CDR2 is FQGNSA in the germline V gene. V dropped 5 bases and J dropped 8; count of bases not matched to a gene: 15. CDR3 coding DNA: TGTGCCAGCAGCCCCGACGGCAGGGACAGATTTTATTCACCCCTCCACTTT. Its protein is CASSPDGRDRFYSPLHF.

The chain employs TRBV6-6 and TRBJ1-4; no clear D gene. Germline V gene sequence: CDR1 MNHNY, CDR2 SVGAGI (reference sequence). V was pared by 2 bases and J by 7 bases, with 11 bases between. CDR3 length: 14 amino acids. CDR3 DNA sequence: TGTGCCAGCAGTTACCAAAAAAGAGGTGAAAAACTGTTTTTT. Translation gives CASSYQKRGEKLFF.

The chain joins TRBV6-1 to TRBJ1-2; 8 bases line up with TRBD1. This CDR3 has 13 amino acids. The junction had 5 bases not matched to a gene; V was cut back by 6 bases and J by 5 bases. From germline, CDR1 is MNHNS and CDR2 SASEGT. DNA of the CDR3: TGTGCCAGCAGGAGTACAGGGGGGTATGGCTACACCTTC. It yields the protein CASRSTGGYGYTF.

The chain uses TRBV6-6 and TRBJ1-4; weak D call: TRBD1 (6 bases). Per germline, CDR1 MNHNY and CDR2 SVGAGI (reference sequence). The CDR3 consists of 16 residues. Trimming stripped 0 bases from V and 7 bases from J, with 15 bases between. The CDR3 spells CASSYSRGGPGEKLFF. For the CDR3, the DNA is TGTGCCAGCAGTTACTCGAGGGGGGGGCCTGGTGAAAAACTGTTTTTT.

This sequence joins TRBV29-1 and TRBJ2-7, with a possible D match to TRBD1 (7 bases). Trimming stripped 3 bases from V and 7 bases from J, with 16 bases between. The CDR3 spans 13 residues. Germline V lookup: CDR1 SQVTM, CDR2 ANQGSEA. CDR3 amino acids: CSVDDRVGGEQYF. CDR3 bases: TGCAGCGTTGATGACAGGGTTGGGGGGGAGCAGTACTTC.

In nucleotides, the CDR3 is TGCGCCAGCAGTGAGACCCACTCATCCTACAATGAGCAGTTCTTC. This codes for CASSETHSSYNEQFF. V usage is TRBV10-1 and J usage is TRBJ2-1; D is undetermined. The CDR3 is 15 amino acids. In germline, CDR1 is WNHNN, CDR2 SYGVQD (reference sequence). V was clipped by 2 bases and J by 1 base, with 9 bases between them.

The V gene is TRBV4-1, the J gene TRBJ2-1, with 10 bases fitting TRBD1. The germline gives CDR1 MGHRA, CDR2 YSYEKL. V lost 4 bases, J lost 8 bases, and 5 bases stayed unmatched. The length of the CDR3 is 14 residues. CDR3 loop: CASSPRDRGDEQFF. The CDR3 DNA reads as TGCGCCAGCAGCCCCCGGGACAGGGGTGATGAGCAGTTCTTC.

The count of this clone is one. The V and J genes are TRBV28 and TRBJ1-1, with D perhaps TRBD1 (6 bases). V dropped 5 bases and J dropped 1 base, with 14 bases sitting between them. The CDR3 contains 15 residues. Germline V lookup: CDR1 MDHEN, CDR2 SYDVKM. CDR3 DNA sequence: TGTGCCAGCAGTCTGACAGGCCTTGGGAACACTGAAGCTTTCTTT. Its translation: CASSLTGLGNTEAFF.